The rows below give T cell receptor beta chains drawn from one sample of a study of Ad26.COV2.S vaccination and SARS-CoV-2 variants. Here immunoSEQ multiplex PCR was the method, and the copy in TCRdb shows in-frame clones only, minus some. The data show around 300,000 clones, about 90% seen once. The sequencing used peripheral blood, collected in a trial of Ad26.COV2.S vaccine versus placebo. The receptors come from a person between 18 and 65 years old who received the Ad26.COV2.S COVID-19 vaccine or a placebo. CDR3s leave out the opening cysteine and the closing phenylalanine or tryptophan. Fields, in order: V gene, CDR3 length, J gene, CDR3 protein.

TRBV15,13,TRBJ2-7,ATSRGRTITYEQY
TRBV19,11,TRBJ1-1,ASLAGRGTEAF
TRBV4-1,16,TRBJ2-1,ASSQEYSGSSSYNEQF
TRBV18,14,TRBJ2-4,ASSSPGTRAKNIQY
TRBV12-3/TRBV12-4,11,TRBJ1-1,ASSRDITTEAF
TRBV6-1,14,TRBJ2-3,ASSDGTSPRTDTQY
TRBV4-3,15,TRBJ2-1,ASSQDSRQGYYNEQF
TRBV4-1,13,TRBJ1-3,ASSREDSSGNTIY
TRBV2,13,TRBJ2-3,ASSAAQGATDTQY
TRBV7-3,13,TRBJ1-1,ASSPTGTANTEAF
TRBV4-1,11,TRBJ2-3,ASSRSPSDTQY
TRBV9,16,TRBJ2-2,ASSVVGSSQGNTGELF
TRBV11-2,13,TRBJ1-1,ASSAGQGVYTEAF
TRBV3-1/TRBV3-2,15,TRBJ1-4,ASRAGTGLKGGEKLF
TRBV3-1/TRBV3-2,13,TRBJ1-3,ASSQAPSGGNTIY
TRBV18,11,TRBJ1-5,ASSPGGNQPQH
TRBV27,15,TRBJ2-1,ASSSGLSGGQNNEQF
TRBV7-8,14,TRBJ2-6,ASSPPGGTGANVLT